Each of the 27 T cell receptor beta chains below was sequenced from the same sample in a study of blood T cell repertoires in COVID-19. Data came from immunoSEQ multiplex PCR; TCRdb stores just in-frame clones and leaves some out. This sample has about 44,000 clones; 87% occur once, and the top ten carry about a quarter. Sequencing was carried out using peripheral blood. Receptor source: a woman older than 75 in a cohort sampled during active or convalescent COVID-19.

This clone showed up just once. The chain joins TRBV7-2 to TRBJ1-4; D call uncertain. This CDR3 has 14 amino acids. The germline gives CDR1 SGHTA, CDR2 FQGNSA. V was cut by 2 bases and J by 2 bases, with 6 bases left in between. The CDR3, as DNA: TGTGCCAGCAGCTTATTCAGTACTAATGAAAAACTGTTTTTT. As protein: CASSLFSTNEKLFF.

This chain joins TRBV7-6 and TRBJ1-3; D may be TRBD1 (6 bases). CDR3 size: 18 residues. CDR1 is SGHVS, CDR2 FNYEAQ, per germline. The V gene lost 2 bases and the J gene lost 2 bases, with 19 bases spanning the gap. CDR3 DNA sequence: TGTGCCAGCAGCTTAAACTCTCTGGGGACACACGCTGGAAACACCATATATTTT. Translation gives CASSLNSLGTHAGNTIYF.

The chain couples TRBV5-1 to TRBJ2-3, with a weak D call TRBD2 (6 bases). The CDR3 loop spans 14 amino acids. Per germline, CDR1 SGHRS and CDR2 YFSETQ. Trimming removed 6 bases at V and 2 bases at J, with 13 bases between. This chain's CDR3 is CASNFREHTDTQYF. For the CDR3, the DNA is TGCGCCAGCAACTTTCGGGAGCACACAGATACGCAGTATTTT.

This clone was counted a few times. The V and J genes are TRBV20-1 and TRBJ2-1, with 9 positions matching TRBD1. CDR1 DFQATT and CDR2 SNEGSKA come from the germline V gene (reference sequence). Trimming took 3 bases from V and 7 from J; bases not matched to a gene: 10. The CDR3 totals 15 residues. The CDR3 here is CSASRGTGFRNEQFF. CDR3 in DNA: TGCAGTGCTAGTCGGGGGACAGGGTTTCGGAATGAGCAGTTCTTC.

The chain combines TRBV20-1 with TRBJ1-1; TRBD1 matches 9 bases. Per germline, CDR1 DFQATT and CDR2 SNEGSKA (reference sequence). V was pared by 3 bases and J by 6 bases, with 5 bases of the junction left unmatched. This CDR3 contains 13 residues. CDR3 in amino acids: CSASGTGRPEAFF. The CDR3 DNA is TGCAGTGCTAGTGGGACAGGGAGGCCTGAAGCTTTCTTT.

This chain links TRBV12-3 or TRBV12-4 with TRBJ2-2; 8 bases match TRBD1. J gave up 1 base and V 11 bases, and 3 bases lay outside the gene matches. The CDR3 has 13 amino acids. CDR3 sequence reads: CAAQGGNTGELFF. The CDR3 coding sequence is TGTGCCGCACAGGGGGGGAACACCGGGGAGCTGTTTTTT.

This clone was detected once. V and J are TRBV5-1 and TRBJ2-3; weak D call: TRBD1 (6 bases). CDR1 SGHRS and CDR2 YFSETQ come from the germline V gene. Deletions cut 0 bases from V and 1 base from J, with 9 bases between. CDR3 size: 15 residues. CDR3 residues: CASSLVAGGTDTQYF. The CDR3 bases are TGCGCCAGCAGCTTGGTAGCAGGGGGCACAGATACGCAGTATTTT.

The rearrangement links TRBV5-4 to TRBJ2-5; 15 nucleotides agree with TRBD2. The CDR3 consists of 15 residues. Germline V gene sequence: CDR1 SGHNT, CDR2 YYREEE (reference sequence). The ends lost 10 bases at V and 5 bases at J; junction bases unmatched: 9. The CDR3: CAARTSGRGRETQYF. In DNA form, the CDR3 reads TGTGCCGCCCGGACTAGCGGGAGGGGAAGGGAGACCCAGTACTTC.

The rearrangement uses TRBV4-1 and TRBJ1-2; D is unresolved. Trimming took off 0 bases at V and 13 bases at J, with 12 bases between the two ends. Per the germline V gene, CDR1 is MGHRA and CDR2 is YSYEKL. The CDR3 is made up of 12 amino acids. CDR3 residues: CASSQEMGAATF. The CDR3 region has the DNA TGCGCCAGCAGCCAAGAGATGGGAGCAGCCACCTTC.

The chain joins TRBV5-1 to TRBJ2-7, with D possibly being TRBD2 (7 bases). This CDR3 region has 15 residues. The V end lost 5 bases, the J end lost 2 bases, and 17 bases lay between the germline ends. Germline CDR1 is SGHRS and CDR2 is YFSETQ. For the CDR3, the DNA is TGCGCCAGCAGTCCTCTCGCGGGGGCTGCCTACGAGCAGTACTTC. It codes for CASSPLAGAAYEQYF.

The genes are TRBV7-3 and TRBJ2-3; 13 nucleotides line up with TRBD2. This CDR3 comprises 16 residues. CDR1 and CDR2 from the germline V gene are SGHTA and FQGTGA. J gave up 2 bases and V 8 bases, and 7 bases lay outside the gene matches. CDR3 DNA sequence: TGTGCCAGCGGCAAAGGACTAGCGGGGGTCACAGATACGCAGTATTTT. Protein product: CASGKGLAGVTDTQYF.

The rearrangement links TRBV7-9 to TRBJ1-1, with D possibly TRBD1 on 6 matching bases. This CDR3 has 14 amino acids. The V and J ends lost 1 base and 4 bases respectively, with 10 bases between them. The germline V gene has CDR1 SEHNR and CDR2 FQNEAQ (reference sequence). The CDR3 sequence is CASSLVQGSTEAFF. DNA for the CDR3: TGTGCCAGCAGCTTAGTGCAGGGGAGCACTGAAGCTTTCTTT.

The rearrangement uses TRBV3-1 (or the pseudogene TRBV3-2) and TRBJ1-1; tentatively, D is TRBD1 (5 bases). Germline CDR1 and CDR2: LGHDT and YNNKEL (reference sequence). The CDR3 runs 13 residues. Trimming took off 3 bases at V and 3 bases at J, with 8 bases between the two ends. The CDR3 coding sequence is TGTGCCAGCAGCCACGGAGGGGACACTGAAGCTTTCTTT. Its translation is CASSHGGDTEAFF.

This clone was seen a handful of times. The V gene is TRBV19, the J gene TRBJ1-2; no reliable D call. Trimming took off 1 base at V and 4 bases at J, with 13 bases between the two ends. The CDR3 sequence is 15 residues long. Germline CDR1 LNHDA, CDR2 SQIVND (reference sequence). CDR3 residues: CASSIAPGPLYGYTF. The DNA for the CDR3 is TGTGCCAGTAGTATAGCCCCCGGTCCGCTCTATGGCTACACCTTC.

V usage is TRBV7-2 and J usage is TRBJ1-3; D is possibly TRBD1 (6 bases). Germline CDR1 SGHTA, CDR2 FQGNSA. This CDR3 spans 14 amino acids. The ends were cut back, 5 bases at V and 0 bases at J, with 8 bases in the middle. For the CDR3, the DNA is TGTGCCAGCAGCCGGGACAACTCTGGAAACACCATATATTTT. This codes for CASSRDNSGNTIYF.

This sequence joins TRBV5-1 and TRBJ2-3; the match to TRBD1 covers 7 bases. Unmatched junction bases numbered 3, after V lost 0 bases and J lost 2 bases. The CDR3 totals 15 residues. Germline CDR1 and CDR2: SGHRS and YFSETQ. CDR3 nucleotide sequence: TGCGCCAGCAGCTTGGGACAGGGATCCACAGATACGCAGTATTTT. This codes for CASSLGQGSTDTQYF.

The rearrangement links TRBV6-6 to TRBJ2-7, with D perhaps matching TRBD1 (6 bases). Germline CDR1 reads MNHNY; CDR2 reads SVGAGI (reference sequence). V dropped 5 bases and J dropped 3 bases, with 8 bases sitting between them. The CDR3 totals 12 residues. The CDR3 sequence is CASSRTDYEQYF. The CDR3 nucleotides are TGTGCCAGCAGTAGGACAGACTACGAGCAGTACTTC.

This chain connects TRBV11-2 to TRBJ1-6; maybe TRBD1 (6 bases). V was clipped by 1 base and J by 5 bases, with 15 bases between them. CDR3 length equals 17 residues. Germline values: CDR1 SGHAT, CDR2 FQNNGV. The CDR3 DNA follows: TGTGCCAGCAGCTTAGGGGGGGGGCTGATGGATAATTCACCCCTCCACTTT. It codes for CASSLGGGLMDNSPLHF.

This chain uses TRBV7-8 with TRBJ1-2; 9 positions agree with TRBD1. V lost 4 bases and J lost 3; bases outside the gene matches: 9. The CDR3 has 16 residues. Germline-derived CDR1 and CDR2 are SGHVS and FQNEAQ. CDR3 sequence: CASSSGQGTLHYGYTF. DNA for the CDR3: TGTGCCAGCAGCTCGGGACAGGGAACCCTCCACTATGGCTACACCTTC. Full variable domain (outside the CDR3, taken from reference TRBV7-8 and TRBJ1-2): GAGVSQSPRYKVAKRGQDVALRCDPISGHVSLFWYQQALGQGPEFLTYFQNEAQLDKSGLPSDRFFAERPEGSVSTLKIQRTQQEDSAVYLCASSSGQGTLHYGYTFGSGTRLTVV.

J is TRBJ1-5 and V is TRBV7-2; D gene ambiguous. The V and J ends lost 6 bases and 8 bases respectively, with 8 bases between them. This CDR3 has 11 residues. Germline CDR1 reads SGHTA; CDR2 reads FQGNSA. CDR3 in amino acids: CASRSHKPQHF. As DNA, the CDR3 is TGTGCCAGCAGATCACATAAGCCCCAGCATTTT.

This chain links TRBV5-1 with TRBJ1-2; possible D gene TRBD1, 6 bases. Trimming cost V 4 bases and J 4 bases, with 17 bases left between them. The CDR3 totals 15 residues. Germline V CDR1 and CDR2: SGHRS, YFSETQ. CDR3 DNA sequence: TGCGCCAGCAGCCCAGAAGGGACACCGGTCTATGGCTACACCTTC. Residues: CASSPEGTPVYGYTF.

The rearrangement uses TRBV25-1 and TRBJ2-1, with 10 nucleotides matching TRBD2. CDR3 length: 14 amino acids. Trimming removed 3 bases from V and 7 bases from J; junction bases left unmatched: 3. Germline CDR1 reads MGHDK; CDR2 reads SYGVNS. DNA of the CDR3: TGTGCCAGCAGTGATAGCGGGAGGTTTAATGAGCAGTTCTTC. It is translated as CASSDSGRFNEQFF. Full variable domain (outside the CDR3, taken from reference TRBV25-1 and TRBJ2-1): EADIYQTPRYLVIGTGKKITLECSQTMGHDKMYWYQQDPGMELHLIHYSYGVNSTEKGDLSSESTVSRIRTEHFPLTLESARPSHTSQYLCASSDSGRFNEQFFGPGTRLTVL.

CDR3 loop: CASSPLYTEAFF. The CDR3 DNA follows: TGTGCCAGCTCACCACTATACACTGAAGCTTTCTTT. The chain carries TRBV18 and TRBJ1-1, with D unresolved. Between the trimmed V and J ends, which lost 1 base and 3 bases, there was a span of 3 bases. Germline CDR1 KGHSH, CDR2 LQKENI. The CDR3 covers 12 residues.

This chain uses TRBV7-2 with TRBJ2-3; 11 nucleotides match TRBD2. CDR3 size: 16 residues. V shed 3 bases and J 9 bases; nucleotides not matched to a gene: 11. The germline V gene has CDR1 SGHTA and CDR2 FQGNSA. The CDR3 DNA is TGTGCCAGCAGCTTGGCCGGGACTAGCGGCCGGGGAACGCAGTATTTT. It translates to CASSLAGTSGRGTQYF.

In DNA form, the CDR3 reads TGTGCCAGCAGCTCCTGGACAGGTACTAACTATGGCTACACCTTC. The encoded protein is CASSSWTGTNYGYTF. The V gene is TRBV13, the J gene TRBJ1-2; 7 bases match TRBD1. Per germline, CDR1 PRHDT and CDR2 FYEKMQ (reference sequence). This CDR3 is built from 15 residues. With 4 bases clipped from V and 0 bases from J, the junction kept 5 bases outside the gene matches.

The chain recombines TRBV27 with TRBJ1-2, with D maybe TRBD1 (6 bases). V shed 6 bases and J shed 0 bases, with 14 bases lying between them. Germline assignment: CDR1 MNHEY and CDR2 SMNVEV (reference sequence). The CDR3 runs to 15 residues. The CDR3 region is CASRERGGSNYGYTF. Here the CDR3 DNA reads TGTGCCAGCAGAGAAAGAGGGGGTTCTAACTATGGCTACACCTTC.

The J gene is TRBJ1-3, the V gene TRBV7-6; 7 bases fit TRBD1. V gave up 4 bases and J gave up 8 bases; unmatched junction bases: 14. This CDR3 region has 16 residues. CDR1 and CDR2 from the germline V gene are SGHVS and FNYEAQ. The CDR3 loop reads CASSSQLGTELHTIYF. The CDR3 DNA follows: TGTGCCAGCAGCTCCCAGCTAGGGACAGAACTCCACACCATATATTTT.